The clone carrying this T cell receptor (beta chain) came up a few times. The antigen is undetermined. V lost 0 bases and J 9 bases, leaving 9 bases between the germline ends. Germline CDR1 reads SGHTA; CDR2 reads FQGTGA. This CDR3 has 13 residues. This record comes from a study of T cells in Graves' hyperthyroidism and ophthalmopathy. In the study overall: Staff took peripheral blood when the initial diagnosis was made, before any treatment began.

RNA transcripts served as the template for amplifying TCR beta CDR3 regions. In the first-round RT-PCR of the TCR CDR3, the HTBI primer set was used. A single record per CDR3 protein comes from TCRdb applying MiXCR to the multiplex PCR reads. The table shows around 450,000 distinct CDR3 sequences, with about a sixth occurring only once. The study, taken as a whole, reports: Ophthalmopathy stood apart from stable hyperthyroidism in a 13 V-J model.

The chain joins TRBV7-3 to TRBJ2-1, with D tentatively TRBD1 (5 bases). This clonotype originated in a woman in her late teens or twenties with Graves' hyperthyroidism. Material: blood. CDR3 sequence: CASSLTQGTEQFF. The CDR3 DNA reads TGTGCCAGCAGCTTAACCCAGGGAACTGAGCAGTTCTTC.